Following are 16 T cell receptor beta chains from one sample sequenced in a study of blood T cell repertoires in COVID-19 (TCRdb year 2020). Library construction relied on the immunoSEQ multiplex PCR assay. TCRdb carries this immuneACCESS record with in-frame sequences only. Its versions omit some clonotypes, under half of them owing to an unresolved V gene in the studies checked, with the rest unexplained. The sample includes 99,000 or so clones, with 80% to 85% observed a single time. The top ten clonotypes cover around 2% of the sample. The specimen was peripheral blood. Receptors were obtained from an older man with active or convalescent COVID-19.

The chain recombines TRBV30 with TRBJ1-2; D might be TRBD1 (5 bases). The V end was cut by 3 bases, the J end by 5 bases, with 16 bases between. CDR1 and CDR2 (germline): GTSNPN, SVGIG (reference sequence). The CDR3 sequence is 14 residues long. The CDR3 bases are TGTGCCTGGAGGGAGGGACTCAATCCATATGGCTACACCTTC. The encoded protein is CAWREGLNPYGYTF.

In its sample, this clone was seen a few times. This chain joins TRBV12-3 or TRBV12-4 and TRBJ1-2; no clear D gene. The CDR3 contains 13 residues. The ends were cut back, 5 bases at V and 4 bases at J, with 11 bases in the middle. Written as DNA, the CDR3 is TGTGCCAGCAGTCTTGGTCGAGTCTATGGCTACACCTTC. Translating it yields CASSLGRVYGYTF.

The chain combines TRBV11-2 with TRBJ1-4; no reliable D call. The CDR3 has 15 amino acids. Per the germline V gene, CDR1 is SGHAT and CDR2 is FQNNGV. The V end lost 4 bases, the J end lost 3 bases, and 12 bases lay between the germline ends. The CDR3 region has the DNA TGTGCCAGCAGCTACCCACAGCAGGCTAATGAAAAACTGTTTTTT. Residues: CASSYPQQANEKLFF.

The chain couples TRBV10-3 to TRBJ2-7; 10 nucleotides line up with TRBD1. CDR3 length equals 14 residues. The germline V gene encodes CDR1 ENHRY and CDR2 SYGVKD. The V gene end was trimmed by 6 bases and the J gene end by 3 bases; junction bases not matched to a gene: 5. The CDR3 sequence is CAIRPGQGRYEQYF. The CDR3 region has the DNA TGTGCCATCAGACCGGGACAGGGGCGCTACGAGCAGTACTTC.

This chain connects TRBV3-1 (or the pseudogene TRBV3-2) to TRBJ2-1; 10 positions match TRBD1. The CDR3 runs 16 residues. V lost 5 bases and J lost 6; bases outside the gene matches: 10. Germline V gene data show CDR1 as LGHDT and CDR2 as YNNKEL (reference sequence). CDR3 bases: TGTGCCAGCAGCTTATCAGGGACAGGGGCGTTCAATGAGCAGTTCTTC. This encodes CASSLSGTGAFNEQFF.

V and J are TRBV6-5 and TRBJ1-6; D may be TRBD1 (6 bases). Germline-derived CDR1 and CDR2 are MNHEY and SVGAGI. Trimming left V 5 bases short and J 5 bases short, with 10 bases between. The CDR3 has 14 amino acids. DNA of the CDR3: TGTGCCAGCAGTAAGGGGGTTAATAATTCACCCCTCCACTTT. The encoded protein is CASSKGVNNSPLHF.

CDR3 sequence (DNA): TGTGCCAGCAGGCCTGGACTAGCCTACGAGCAGTACTTC. It specifies CASRPGLAYEQYF. The V and J genes are TRBV7-2 and TRBJ2-7, with 7 bases lining up with TRBD2. This CDR3 region has 13 residues. Looked up from germline, CDR1 is SGHTA and CDR2 is FQGNSA. The J segment lost 2 bases and the V segment lost 6 bases, leaving 4 bases of the junction unmatched.

This clone was seen a few times. V gene TRBV15 combines with J gene TRBJ1-1; the D is unclear. The V gene lost 4 bases and the J gene lost 0 bases, with 9 bases spanning the gap. The CDR3 length is 14 residues. Germline V lookup: CDR1 LNHNV, CDR2 YYDKDF (reference sequence). Written as DNA, the CDR3 is TGTGCCACCAGCACCCCCCCTGTGAACACTGAAGCTTTCTTT. The encoded protein is CATSTPPVNTEAFF. Full variable domain (missing parts from reference TRBV15 and TRBJ1-1): DAMVIQNPRYQVTQFGKPVTLSCSQTLNHNVMYWYQQKSSQAPKLLFHYYDKDFNNEADTPDNFQSRRPNTSFCFLDIRSPGLGDTAMYLCATSTPPVNTEAFFGQGTRLTVV.

The J gene is TRBJ1-5, the V gene TRBV3-1 (or the pseudogene TRBV3-2), with 7 bases that match TRBD1. Germline V gene lookup returns CDR1 LGHDT and CDR2 YNNKEL (reference sequence). The ends lost 1 base at V and 6 bases at J; junction bases unmatched: 6. There are 15 residues in the CDR3. The CDR3 DNA sequence: TGTGCCAGCAGCCAAGGACAGGGATTCGTTCAGCCCCAGCATTTT. Translated, it gives CASSQGQGFVQPQHF.

This clone was seen more than once but under ten times. J is TRBJ2-7 and V is TRBV7-6; 12 positions match TRBD2. Per germline, CDR1 SGHVS and CDR2 FNYEAQ. Trimming cost V 5 bases and J 0 bases; bases outside gene matches: 8. The CDR3 has 17 residues. The CDR3 DNA reads as TGTGCCAGCAGCCCAGGACTAGCGGGGCGATACTCCTACGAGCAGTACTTC. Residues: CASSPGLAGRYSYEQYF.

As concerns this clone: This sample includes further DNA sequences coding for the same CDR3. The chain employs TRBV7-9 and TRBJ2-7; TRBD2 is a possible D gene (6 bases). Trimming stripped 0 bases from V and 4 bases from J, with 7 bases between. The CDR3 is made up of 13 amino acids. Germline V gives CDR1 SEHNR, CDR2 FQNEAQ (reference sequence). The CDR3 DNA follows: TGTGCCAGCAGCTTAGCGGGGGGATACGAGCAGTACTTC. Protein product: CASSLAGGYEQYF.

This clone was observed a single time. V is TRBV5-1 and J is TRBJ2-5, with a weak D call TRBD2 (6 bases). Germline loops: CDR1 SGHRS, CDR2 YFSETQ. Trimming shortened V by 2 bases and J by 5 bases, and 16 bases separated the two germline ends. The CDR3 is 15 amino acids. The CDR3 spells CASSLGGQLGETQYF. The CDR3 DNA sequence: TGCGCCAGCAGCTTAGGAGGGCAATTAGGGGAGACCCAGTACTTC.

This clone appeared a few times. The chain has TRBV3-1 (or the pseudogene TRBV3-2) and TRBJ2-5; maybe TRBD2 (7 bases). The CDR3 has 14 amino acids. CDR1 LGHDT and CDR2 YNNKEL come from the germline V gene (reference sequence). Trimming stripped 3 bases from V and 5 bases from J, with 13 bases between. The CDR3 DNA follows: TGTGCCAGCAGCCACCGGGGGGCCGAGGAGACCCAGTACTTC. Amino acid sequence: CASSHRGAEETQYF.

This chain joins TRBV7-8 and TRBJ1-4; TRBD1 aligns across 10 bases. The CDR3 runs 16 residues. CDR1 SGHVS and CDR2 FQNEAQ come from the germline V gene. J lost 1 base, V lost 5 bases, and 4 bases had no gene match. The CDR3 spells CASSLRDRGTNEKLFF. DNA for the CDR3: TGTGCCAGCAGCCTCCGGGACAGGGGAACTAATGAAAAACTGTTTTTT.

The chain combines TRBV7-2 with TRBJ2-3, with 10 positions matching TRBD2. From germline, CDR1 is SGHTA and CDR2 FQGNSA. Unmatched junction bases numbered 4, after V lost 1 base and J lost 3 bases. The CDR3 totals 16 residues. The DNA for the CDR3 is TGTGCCAGCAGCTTAGAAGCGGGGGGGAGGACAGATACGCAGTATTTT. It yields the protein CASSLEAGGRTDTQYF.

The chain carries TRBV6-4 and TRBJ2-1; weak D call: TRBD1 (6 bases). This CDR3 comprises 15 residues. Germline V CDR1 and CDR2: MRHNA, SNTAGT. Trimming took 5 bases from V and 5 from J, leaving 16 bases between them. The CDR3 sequence: CASSIEDRLHNEQFF. CDR3 in DNA: TGTGCCAGCAGTATAGAAGACAGGCTGCACAATGAGCAGTTCTTC.